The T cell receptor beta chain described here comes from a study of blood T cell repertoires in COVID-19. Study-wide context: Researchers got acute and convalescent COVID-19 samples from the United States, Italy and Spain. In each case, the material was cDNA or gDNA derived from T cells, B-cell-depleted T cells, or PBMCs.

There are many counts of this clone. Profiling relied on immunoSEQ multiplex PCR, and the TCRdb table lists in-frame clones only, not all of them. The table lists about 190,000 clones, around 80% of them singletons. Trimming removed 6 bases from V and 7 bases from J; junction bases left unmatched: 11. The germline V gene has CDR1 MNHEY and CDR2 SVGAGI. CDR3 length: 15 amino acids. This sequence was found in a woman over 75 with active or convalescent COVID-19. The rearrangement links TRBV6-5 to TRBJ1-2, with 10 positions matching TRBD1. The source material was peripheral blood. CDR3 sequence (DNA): TGTGCCAGCAGGGAGCACTTGACAGGGGGCGTTGGCTACACCTTC. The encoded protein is CASREHLTGGVGYTF.